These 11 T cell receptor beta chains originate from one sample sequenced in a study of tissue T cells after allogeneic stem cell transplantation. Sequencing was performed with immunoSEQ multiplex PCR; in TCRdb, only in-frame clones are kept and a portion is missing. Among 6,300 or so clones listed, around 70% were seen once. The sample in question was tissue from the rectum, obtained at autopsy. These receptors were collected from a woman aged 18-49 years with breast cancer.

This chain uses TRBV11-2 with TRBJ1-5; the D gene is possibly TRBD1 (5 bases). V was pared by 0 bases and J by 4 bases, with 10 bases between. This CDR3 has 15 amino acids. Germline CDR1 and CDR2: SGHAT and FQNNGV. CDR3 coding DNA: TGTGCCAGCAGCTTAGATGGGGGTTTTAATCAGCCCCAGCATTTT. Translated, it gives CASSLDGGFNQPQHF.

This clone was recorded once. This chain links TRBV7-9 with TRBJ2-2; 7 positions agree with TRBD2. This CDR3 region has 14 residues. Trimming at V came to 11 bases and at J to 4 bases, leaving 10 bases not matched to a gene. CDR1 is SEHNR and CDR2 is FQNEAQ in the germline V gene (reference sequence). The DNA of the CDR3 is TGTGCCCTCCGCGGGGGAGAGGGCACCGGGGAGCTGTTTTTT. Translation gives CALRGGEGTGELFF.

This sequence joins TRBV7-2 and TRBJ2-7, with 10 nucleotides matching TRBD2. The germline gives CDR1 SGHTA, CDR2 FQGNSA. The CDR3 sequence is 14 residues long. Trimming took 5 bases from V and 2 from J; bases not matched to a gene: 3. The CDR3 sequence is CASSRAGGTYEQYF. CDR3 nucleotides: TGTGCCAGCAGCAGAGCGGGGGGGACCTACGAGCAGTACTTC.

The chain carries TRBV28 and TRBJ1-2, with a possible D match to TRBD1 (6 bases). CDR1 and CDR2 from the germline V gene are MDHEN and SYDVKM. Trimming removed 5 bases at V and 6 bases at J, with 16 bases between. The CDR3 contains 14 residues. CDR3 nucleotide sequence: TGTGCCAGCAGTGGCCCGGGACACCGTAATGGCTACACCTTC. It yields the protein CASSGPGHRNGYTF.

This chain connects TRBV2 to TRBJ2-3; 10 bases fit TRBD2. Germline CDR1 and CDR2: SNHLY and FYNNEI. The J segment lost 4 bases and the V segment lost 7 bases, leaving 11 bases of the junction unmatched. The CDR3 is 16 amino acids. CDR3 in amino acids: CASTLLAGGAPDTQYF. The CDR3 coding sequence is TGTGCCAGCACTCTCTTAGCGGGGGGCGCCCCAGATACGCAGTATTTT.

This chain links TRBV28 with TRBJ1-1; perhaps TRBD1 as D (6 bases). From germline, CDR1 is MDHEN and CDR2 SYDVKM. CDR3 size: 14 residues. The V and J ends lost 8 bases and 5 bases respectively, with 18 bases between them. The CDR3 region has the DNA TGTGCCAGCGGAAGTACAGGGTTGGTAACTGAAGCTTTCTTT. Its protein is CASGSTGLVTEAFF.

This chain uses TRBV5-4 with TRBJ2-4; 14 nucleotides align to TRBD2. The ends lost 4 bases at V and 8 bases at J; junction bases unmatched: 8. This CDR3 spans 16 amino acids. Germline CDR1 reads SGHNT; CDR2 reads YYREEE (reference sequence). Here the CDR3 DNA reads TGTGCCAGCAGCCAAGGGACTAGCGGGGGAGGGGACATTCAGTACTTC. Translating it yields CASSQGTSGGGDIQYF.

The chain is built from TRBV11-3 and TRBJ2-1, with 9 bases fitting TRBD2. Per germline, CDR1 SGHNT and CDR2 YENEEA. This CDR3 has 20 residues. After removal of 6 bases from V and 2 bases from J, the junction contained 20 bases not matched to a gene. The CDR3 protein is CASRLGGVIAGVNTYNEQFF. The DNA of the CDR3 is TGTGCCAGCAGGCTGGGTGGGGTGATAGCGGGGGTGAATACCTACAATGAGCAGTTCTTC.

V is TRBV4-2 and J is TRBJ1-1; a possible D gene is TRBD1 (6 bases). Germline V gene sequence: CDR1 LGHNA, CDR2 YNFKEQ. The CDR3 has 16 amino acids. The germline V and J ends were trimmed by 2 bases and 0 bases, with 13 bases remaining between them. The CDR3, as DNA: TGTGCCAGCAGCCAACCAGGGGCGGAGGTGAACACTGAAGCTTTCTTT. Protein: CASSQPGAEVNTEAFF.

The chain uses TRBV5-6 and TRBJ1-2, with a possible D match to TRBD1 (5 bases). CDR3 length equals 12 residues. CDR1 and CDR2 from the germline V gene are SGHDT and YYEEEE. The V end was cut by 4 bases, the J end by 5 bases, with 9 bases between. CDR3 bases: TGTGCCAGCAGCCCCTGGGGGTATGGCTACACCTTC. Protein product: CASSPWGYGYTF.

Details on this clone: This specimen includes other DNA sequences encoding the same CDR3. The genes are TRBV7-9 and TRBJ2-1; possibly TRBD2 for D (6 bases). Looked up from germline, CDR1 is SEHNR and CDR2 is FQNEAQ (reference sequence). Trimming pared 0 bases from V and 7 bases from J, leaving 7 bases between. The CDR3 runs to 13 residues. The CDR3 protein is CASSLAGGNEQFF. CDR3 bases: TGTGCCAGCAGCTTAGCGGGGGGAAATGAGCAGTTCTTC.